This T cell receptor beta chain was found in a study of chemoradiotherapy in HPV16-positive cancers. Study-wide background: Candidate HPV-specific T-cell clones and common TCR motifs came from functional assays in a couple of HPV16-positive patients.

General observations from the study: During treatment, candidate HPV-specific clones and E7-related motifs expanded in tumor.

This clone has just one count. Antigen: not known. Only in-frame clones appear in the TCRdb table, and some are missing; sequencing was by immunoSEQ multiplex PCR. The repertoire holds about 68,000 clones, with more than 70% as singletons. Germline CDR1 SGDLS, CDR2 YYNGEE. The ends lost 7 bases at V and 9 bases at J; junction bases unmatched: 9. This CDR3 has 13 residues. The starting material was blood, obtained from a patient who underwent chemoradiotherapy. The V call is TRBV9, the J call TRBJ2-7, with TRBD1 identical over 11 bases. The TCR sequence derives from a human donor with HPV-associated anogenital cancer. The CDR3 coding sequence is TGTGCCAGCTCCCCGGGACAGGGGGTCCCGCAGTACTTC. Residues: CASSPGQGVPQYF.